The 30 T cell receptor beta chains reported below all come from one sample, sequenced in a study of T cell repertoires in cytomegalovirus infection. TCRdb itself ran the reads through MiXCR, one entry per CDR3 protein. This sample yields about a million distinct CDR3 sequences, of which roughly 30% are seen a single time; more than 13% belongs to the top ten. Antigen specificity for these receptors is unknown. The starting material was cultured CD8+ T cells from PBMCs, obtained from culture after CMV antigen stimulation. These receptors were collected from a human donor in good health (CMV status not recorded). Some clones in this sample may be carry-over from other donors' samples.

This clonotype was found a few times. The V gene is TRBV7-6, the J gene TRBJ2-2; 9 nucleotides match TRBD1. The CDR3 length is 16 residues. V dropped 0 bases and J dropped 7; count of bases not matched to a gene: 6. CDR1 SGHVS and CDR2 FNYEAQ come from the germline V gene. CDR3 region: CASSLALQGADGELFF. The CDR3 nucleotides read TGTGCCAGCAGCTTAGCGCTACAGGGGGCAGACGGGGAGCTGTTTTTT.

The rearrangement links TRBV29-1 to TRBJ2-3; D may be TRBD2 (6 bases). Germline V gene data show CDR1 as SQVTM and CDR2 as ANQGSEA. Trimming took off 7 bases at V and 0 bases at J, with 11 bases between the two ends. The CDR3 loop spans 13 amino acids. The CDR3 bases are TGCAGCGCCTGGAGGGATAGCACAGATACGCAGTATTTT. This sequence encodes CSAWRDSTDTQYF.

This clonotype was counted between two and nine times. Possible read error: a much larger clone is one base away. The CDR3 is CASSSPGGPYNEQFF. The CDR3 DNA follows: TGTGCCAGCAGCTCCCCGGGGGGCCCCTACAATGAGCAGTTCTTC. The rearrangement joins TRBV12-3 or TRBV12-4 to TRBJ2-1; D possibly corresponds to TRBD2 (7 bases). V was pared by 6 bases and J by 2 bases, with 14 bases between. The length of the CDR3 is 15 residues.

This clonotype was observed a few times. The chain combines TRBV6-2 or TRBV6-3 with TRBJ2-3; D remains unclear. CDR1 and CDR2 (germline): MNHEY, SVGEGT. The CDR3 extends over 15 amino acids. The germline V and J ends were trimmed by 1 base and 4 bases, with 12 bases remaining between them. The chain's CDR3 is CASSYLGKTADTQYF. DNA for the CDR3: TGTGCCAGCAGTTACTTGGGGAAGACGGCAGATACGCAGTATTTT.

This clonotype was observed a few times. The chain combines TRBV6-6 with TRBJ2-2; no clear D. The CDR3 has 14 residues. Germline V gene lookup returns CDR1 MNHNY and CDR2 SVGAGI (reference sequence). V gave up 2 bases and J gave up 1 base, with 5 bases separating them. CDR3 DNA sequence: TGTGCCAGCAGTTACACACAGAACACCGGGGAGCTGTTTTTT. Its protein product is CASSYTQNTGELFF.

The chain employs TRBV11-3 and TRBJ2-2, with a possible D match to TRBD2 (6 bases). The CDR3 contains 17 residues. The ends were cut back, 1 base at V and 1 base at J, with 13 bases in the middle. Germline loops: CDR1 SGHNT, CDR2 YENEEA. CDR3 coding DNA: TGTGCCAGCAGCTTAGTCCTCGGGACTCAGAACACCGGGGAGCTGTTTTTT. It translates to CASSLVLGTQNTGELFF.

This clonotype has more than one count but fewer than ten. The chain recombines TRBV27 with TRBJ1-2; TRBD1 agrees at 8 bases. The CDR3 spans 12 residues. The germline V gene encodes CDR1 MNHEY and CDR2 SMNVEV (reference sequence). With 9 bases clipped from V and 4 bases from J, the junction kept 4 bases outside the gene matches. DNA for the CDR3: TGTGCCAGTGGACAGGGTGCCTATGGCTACACCTTC. This sequence encodes CASGQGAYGYTF.

This chain uses TRBV14 with TRBJ2-3; 8 bases agree with TRBD1. Germline CDR1 reads SGHDN; CDR2 reads FVKESK. The CDR3 has 16 residues. V shed 1 base, J shed 2 bases, and the junction held 5 bases outside the gene matches. The CDR3 region has the DNA TGTGCCAGCAGCCAAGGTCCAGGGGGCCCCACAGATACGCAGTATTTT. Its translation: CASSQGPGGPTDTQYF. The whole variable domain, filled in from reference TRBV14 and TRBJ2-3, reads EAGVTQFPSHSVIEKGQTVTLRCDPISGHDNLYWYRRVMGKEIKFLLHFVKESKQDESGMPNNRFLAERTGGTYSTLKVQPAELEDSGVYFCASSQGPGGPTDTQYFGPGTRLTVL.

This clonotype was recorded a few times. The rearrangement uses TRBV19 and TRBJ2-7; 7 bases are a match to TRBD1. The CDR3 covers 13 residues. In germline, CDR1 is LNHDA, CDR2 SQIVND (reference sequence). After removal of 3 bases from V and 7 bases from J, the junction contained 6 bases not matched to a gene. The CDR3 region is CASSMTGTREQYF. CDR3 bases: TGTGCCAGTAGTATGACAGGGACGAGGGAGCAGTACTTC.

This clonotype was observed at least ten times. The chain uses TRBV7-6 and TRBJ2-1; D remains unclear. The V gene's germline CDR1 is SGHVS and CDR2 FNYEAQ. With 2 bases removed from V and 4 bases from J, the gap between germline ends came to 6 bases. The CDR3 runs 13 residues. The CDR3 coding sequence is TGTGCCAGCAGCTTAACAGAGTACAATGAGCAGTTCTTC. It yields the protein CASSLTEYNEQFF.

In this sample, this clonotype turned up a few times. The CDR3 region is CASSPTPSSYNSPLHF. The CDR3 nucleotides read TGTGCCAGCAGTCCAACCCCGAGCTCCTATAATTCACCCCTCCACTTT. J is TRBJ1-6 and V is TRBV27, with D unclear. With 5 bases removed from V and 0 bases from J, the gap between germline ends came to 11 bases. Germline V lookup: CDR1 MNHEY, CDR2 SMNVEV (reference sequence). The CDR3 extends over 16 amino acids.

This clonotype was seen once. CDR3 amino acids: CASSLSIRTEAFF. The CDR3 DNA reads TGTGCCAGCAGTTTATCAATTCGTACTGAAGCTTTCTTT. V is TRBV27 and J is TRBJ1-1; D is unclear. V was trimmed by 0 bases and J by 5 bases, leaving 7 bases between them. CDR1 and CDR2 from the germline V gene are MNHEY and SMNVEV (reference sequence). The CDR3 consists of 13 residues.

This clonotype has at least ten counts. The chain uses TRBV7-8 and TRBJ2-5; 10 bases fit TRBD2. The CDR3 length is 14 residues. Germline V gene data show CDR1 as SGHVS and CDR2 as FQNEAQ. With 3 bases clipped from V and 5 bases from J, the junction kept 3 bases outside the gene matches. The CDR3 spells CASSLTSGRETQYF. The DNA for the CDR3 is TGTGCCAGCAGCTTGACTAGCGGGCGCGAGACCCAGTACTTC.

V gene TRBV6-5 combines with J gene TRBJ1-1; D might be TRBD1 (6 bases). Trimming cost V 6 bases and J 11 bases, with 16 bases left between them. The germline gives CDR1 MNHEY, CDR2 SVGAGI. The CDR3 covers 12 residues. This CDR3 is CASSPWEGEAFF. As DNA, the CDR3 is TGTGCCAGCAGCCCCTGGGAGGGGGAGGCTTTCTTT.

The rearrangement links TRBV29-1 to TRBJ1-1; no definite D call. The CDR3 extends over 13 amino acids. Deletions cut 2 bases from V and 5 bases from J, with 12 bases between. Germline assignment: CDR1 SQVTM and CDR2 ANQGSEA. The CDR3 loop reads CSVEHGFRTEAFF. The CDR3 DNA is TGCAGCGTTGAACATGGTTTTAGGACTGAAGCTTTCTTT.

This rearrangement joins TRBV5-1 to TRBJ2-1; 11 bases line up with TRBD2. V lost 4 bases and J lost 7; bases outside the gene matches: 13. Germline assignment: CDR1 SGHRS and CDR2 YFSETQ. The CDR3 consists of 17 residues. This CDR3 reads CASSPWTLAGGLNEQFF. The CDR3 nucleotides read TGCGCCAGCAGCCCCTGGACCCTAGCGGGGGGCCTTAATGAGCAGTTCTTC.

The chain combines TRBV4-3 with TRBJ1-1; D remains unclear. V lost 0 bases, J lost 4 bases, and 6 bases lay in between. The CDR3 runs to 13 residues. Germline loops: CDR1 LGHNA, CDR2 YSLEER. CDR3: CASSQEDLTEAFF. CDR3 nucleotide sequence: TGCGCCAGCAGCCAAGAAGACCTCACTGAAGCTTTCTTT.

There are a few counts of this clonotype. CDR3 coding DNA: TGTGCCAGCAGTGATAACCGGCCGGAGACCCAGTACTTC. Translated, it gives CASSDNRPETQYF. The chain links TRBV2 to TRBJ2-5; D gene ambiguous. Germline V gives CDR1 SNHLY, CDR2 FYNNEI. V was pared by 3 bases and J by 5 bases, with 10 bases between. CDR3 length equals 13 residues.

In this sample, this clonotype turned up a few times. The chain has TRBV12-3 or TRBV12-4 and TRBJ2-5; 10 bases match TRBD2. The CDR3 consists of 12 residues. V lost 10 bases, J lost 5 bases, and 4 bases stayed unmatched. The CDR3 sequence: CATTAGGETQYF. The CDR3 region has the DNA TGTGCCACCACAGCGGGGGGGGAGACCCAGTACTTC.

This clonotype appeared a single time. V and J are TRBV27 and TRBJ1-2, with D uncertain. V dropped 11 bases and J dropped 2 bases, with 15 bases sitting between them. Per germline, CDR1 MNHEY and CDR2 SMNVEV (reference sequence). This CDR3 comprises 13 residues. The CDR3: CAGTGGPNYGYTF. In DNA form, the CDR3 reads TGTGCCGGCACGGGAGGGCCCAACTATGGCTACACCTTC.

This clonotype has just a few counts. This chain uses TRBV4-1 with TRBJ1-1; D unclear. Trimming shortened V by 0 bases and J by 5 bases, and 13 bases separated the two germline ends. Looked up from germline, CDR1 is MGHRA and CDR2 is YSYEKL. There are 15 residues in the CDR3. The chain's CDR3 is CASSQDWRGGTEAFF. The CDR3 DNA reads as TGCGCCAGCAGCCAAGACTGGCGGGGAGGAACTGAAGCTTTCTTT.

The V gene is TRBV6-5, the J gene TRBJ1-2; 7 nucleotides agree with TRBD1. V lost 5 bases, J lost 5 bases, and 11 bases stayed unmatched. The length of the CDR3 is 15 residues. Germline CDR1 is MNHEY and CDR2 is SVGAGI. The DNA for the CDR3 is TGTGCCAGCAGTCCCACAGGGGCCTCCTCATATGGCTACACCTTC. Its protein is CASSPTGASSYGYTF.

This clonotype was found a few times. Written as DNA, the CDR3 is TGTGCCAGCAGCTTGGGGGGGCCTACGGGGCAGCCCCAGCATTTT. Its protein product is CASSLGGPTGQPQHF. The V and J genes are TRBV5-6 and TRBJ1-5, with D possibly TRBD1 on 6 matching bases. The V end lost 0 bases, the J end lost 7 bases, and 14 bases lay between the germline ends. The CDR3 covers 15 residues. CDR1 and CDR2 from the germline V gene are SGHDT and YYEEEE.

Concerning this clonotype: Given a much more abundant clone one base away, this may be a read error. The CDR3 reads CACSEAGRQGEQPQHF. DNA of the CDR3: TGTGCCTGCAGTGAAGCGGGGAGACAGGGGGAACAGCCCCAGCATTTT. V is TRBV6-1 and J is TRBJ1-5, with 9 positions matching TRBD1. CDR1 is MNHNS and CDR2 is SASEGT in the germline V gene. CDR3 length: 16 amino acids.

The V gene is TRBV6-5, the J gene TRBJ2-5; D unclear. CDR3 length: 13 amino acids. Trimming took off 2 bases at V and 4 bases at J, with 8 bases between the two ends. The germline gives CDR1 MNHEY, CDR2 SVGAGI. The CDR3 nucleotides are TGTGCCAGCAGTTACGACTTTGGAGAGACCCAGTACTTC. Protein sequence: CASSYDFGETQYF.

Only a few counts were recorded for this clonotype. The gene calls are TRBV5-4 and TRBJ1-2; 9 positions match TRBD1. The CDR3 has 18 amino acids. From germline, CDR1 is SGHNT and CDR2 YYREEE (reference sequence). V was pared by 2 bases and J by 2 bases, with 13 bases of the junction left unmatched. The CDR3 sequence: CASSLWDRVSLLNYGYTF. The CDR3 coding sequence is TGTGCCAGCAGCTTATGGGACAGGGTCAGCCTATTAAACTATGGCTACACCTTC.

J is TRBJ1-5 and V is TRBV7-9; 9 nucleotides match TRBD1. Germline-derived CDR1 and CDR2 are SEHNR and FQNEAQ (reference sequence). This CDR3 region has 16 residues. The V gene end was trimmed by 5 bases and the J gene end by 4 bases; junction bases not matched to a gene: 9. The CDR3 reads CASSEGQGEGNQPQHF. DNA of the CDR3: TGTGCCAGCAGCGAGGGACAGGGAGAAGGAAATCAGCCCCAGCATTTT.

Regarding this clonotype: A clone one base away is much larger, so this may be a read error. The chain joins TRBV7-8 to TRBJ2-1; the D is unclear. Per germline, CDR1 SGHVS and CDR2 FQNEAQ. The CDR3 contains 14 residues. CDR3 nucleotides: TGTGCCAACAGCGCTTCCAAGGTTCGGGTCAAACAGTTCTTC. Translated: CANSASKVRVKQFF. The full variable domain, its missing parts supplied by reference TRBV7-8 and TRBJ2-1, is GAGVSQSPRYKVAKRGQDVALRCDPISGHVSLFWYQQALGQGPEFLTYFQNEAQLDKSGLPSDRFFAERPEGSVSTLKIQRTQQEDSAVYLCANSASKVRVKQFFGPGTRLTVL.

J is TRBJ2-7 and V is TRBV7-9; 7 bases agree with TRBD1. This CDR3 comprises 14 residues. Germline CDR1 and CDR2: SEHNR and FQNEAQ (reference sequence). Unmatched junction bases numbered 10, after V lost 5 bases and J lost 6 bases. In DNA form, the CDR3 reads TGTGCCAGCAGCCCAGGGGGTAGCAGTGTCGAGCAGTACTTC. This translates into CASSPGGSSVEQYF.

This clonotype was observed a few times. The V and J genes are TRBV7-9 and TRBJ2-4; D might be TRBD1 or TRBD2, each matching 5 bases. Trimming shortened V by 6 bases and J by 4 bases, and 16 bases separated the two germline ends. Germline CDR1 is SEHNR and CDR2 is FQNEAQ (reference sequence). The CDR3 is made up of 15 amino acids. CDR3 loop: CASSLEGTSKNIQYF. The CDR3 nucleotides are TGTGCCAGCAGTCTCGAGGGGACCTCTAAAAACATTCAGTACTTC.